The 23 T cell receptor beta chains reported below all come from one sample, sequenced in a study of T cell responses to AZD1222 COVID-19 vaccine (dated by TCRdb to the early 2020s). Preparation of the library involved the immunoSEQ multiplex PCR assay. Not all clones reach the TCRdb copy of this immuneACCESS table, which keeps in-frame sequences only. Checked studies attribute under half of the gap to unresolved V genes and leave the rest unexplained. This sample holds approximately 100,000 clones; less than 90% were observed only once. 15% to 20% of the sample is in the top ten clones. The time point label, read with the paper, signifies: baseline before first vaccination. The specimen was peripheral blood, collected on day 0 of AZD1222 vaccination. All receptors derive from an adult in good health.

There are a few counts of this clone. V usage is TRBV28 and J usage is TRBJ2-2; D gene ambiguous. The V gene's germline CDR1 is MDHEN and CDR2 SYDVKM. Trimming took off 0 bases at V and 2 bases at J, with 13 bases between the two ends. This CDR3 comprises 17 residues. CDR3 loop: CASSLWVEADNTGELFF. The DNA of the CDR3 is TGTGCCAGCAGTTTATGGGTTGAGGCGGACAACACCGGGGAGCTGTTTTTT.

The rearrangement joins TRBV11-3 to TRBJ2-1; TRBD2 agrees at 7 bases. Trimming cost V 1 base and J 4 bases; bases outside gene matches: 4. Germline loops: CDR1 SGHNT, CDR2 YENEEA. There are 15 residues in the CDR3. CDR3 loop: CASSLGGTTYNEQFF. The CDR3 DNA is TGTGCCAGCAGCTTAGGAGGGACTACTTACAATGAGCAGTTCTTC.

CDR3 sequence reads: CAISGYSHNEQFF. CDR3 nucleotides: TGTGCCATCAGTGGGTACTCACACAATGAGCAGTTCTTC. V and J are TRBV10-3 and TRBJ2-1; D unresolved. Per the germline V gene, CDR1 is ENHRY and CDR2 is SYGVKD. This CDR3 is 13 amino acids long. V was clipped by 4 bases and J by 5 bases, with 9 bases between them.

This clone was counted only a few times. The chain is built from TRBV7-9 and TRBJ1-3; D unresolved. V lost 0 bases and J 2 bases, leaving 8 bases between the germline ends. This CDR3 comprises 15 residues. The germline CDR1 and CDR2 sequences are SEHNR and FQNEAQ (reference sequence). The chain's CDR3 is CASSLAGEAGNTIYF. Here the CDR3 DNA reads TGTGCCAGCAGCTTAGCGGGAGAAGCTGGAAACACCATATATTTT.

DNA of the CDR3: TGTGCCAGTAGTGCCGCTGGACAGACTCTCTTTAACTATGGCTACACCTTC. This sequence encodes CASSAAGQTLFNYGYTF. This chain links TRBV19 with TRBJ1-2, with a possible D match to TRBD1 (6 bases). Per the germline V gene, CDR1 is LNHDA and CDR2 is SQIVND (reference sequence). The CDR3 totals 17 residues. The germline V and J ends were trimmed by 5 bases and 1 base, with 20 bases remaining between them.

This clone was seen a few times. This rearrangement joins TRBV5-6 to TRBJ2-6; the D is unclear. V was clipped by 4 bases and J by 3 bases, with 11 bases between them. The germline gives CDR1 SGHDT, CDR2 YYEEEE. This CDR3 region has 15 residues. CDR3 sequence reads: CASSPRSDGANVLTF. CDR3 DNA sequence: TGTGCCAGCAGCCCTAGGTCCGATGGGGCCAACGTCCTGACTTTC.

This clone has only one observation. The chain recombines TRBV28 with TRBJ2-7; 7 bases match TRBD1. The V gene's germline CDR1 is MDHEN and CDR2 SYDVKM. The junction had 11 bases not matched to a gene; V was cut back by 5 bases and J by 4 bases. This CDR3 region has 15 residues. DNA of the CDR3: TGTGCCAGCAGTCCCCCGACAGGGAGTACTTACGAGCAGTACTTC. It codes for CASSPPTGSTYEQYF.

The V and J genes are TRBV6-5 and TRBJ2-1; 9 positions match TRBD1. V trimming: 7 bases; J trimming: 5 bases; junction bases outside the gene matches: 3. The CDR3 covers 13 residues. Per germline, CDR1 MNHEY and CDR2 SVGAGI. The CDR3 sequence: CASTWDRDNEQFF. DNA of the CDR3: TGTGCCAGCACCTGGGACAGGGACAATGAGCAGTTCTTC.

The rearrangement links TRBV28 to TRBJ2-7; possibly TRBD1 for D (6 bases). The CDR3 covers 14 residues. The V end lost 6 bases, the J end lost 4 bases, and 16 bases lay between the germline ends. CDR1 is MDHEN and CDR2 is SYDVKM in the germline V gene. The DNA of the CDR3 is TGTGCCAGCAGCACCCCGGGACACCTTTACGAGCAGTACTTC. This sequence encodes CASSTPGHLYEQYF.

The CDR3 reads CATLGGIVAEKLFF. In nucleotides, the CDR3 is TGTGCCACCCTAGGCGGGATAGTGGCTGAAAAACTGTTTTTT. The V call is TRBV19, the J call TRBJ1-4; D remains unclear. The length of the CDR3 is 14 residues. Trimming cost V 10 bases and J 7 bases, with 19 bases left between them. Germline V gene sequence: CDR1 LNHDA, CDR2 SQIVND (reference sequence).

The chain couples TRBV30 to TRBJ2-2; 7 nucleotides match TRBD2. The CDR3 sequence is 14 residues long. After removal of 6 bases from V and 6 bases from J, the junction contained 10 bases not matched to a gene. CDR1 is GTSNPN and CDR2 is SVGIG in the germline V gene (reference sequence). CDR3 amino acids: CACPKGGEAGELFF. Written as DNA, the CDR3 is TGTGCCTGTCCTAAGGGAGGGGAGGCCGGGGAGCTGTTTTTT. Complete variable domain (other parts from reference TRBV30 and TRBJ2-2): SQTIHQWPATLVQPVGSPLSLECTVEGTSNPNLYWYRQAAGRGLQLLFYSVGIGQISSEVPQNLSASRPQDRQFILSSKKLLLSDSGFYLCACPKGGEAGELFFGEGSRLTVL.

The J gene is TRBJ1-4, the V gene TRBV5-5, with TRBD1 as a possible D gene (6 bases). The CDR3 has 17 residues. Germline V gene data show CDR1 as SGHKS and CDR2 as YYEKEE (reference sequence). V lost 3 bases, J lost 10 bases, and 25 bases lay in between. The CDR3 nucleotides are TGTGCCAGCAGCTGGGCCCCCCGGGGGGCCCGTGGTGGAAAACTGTTTTTT. It codes for CASSWAPRGARGGKLFF.

The V gene is TRBV6-5, the J gene TRBJ1-1; D is uncertain. Trimming took off 6 bases at V and 2 bases at J, with 10 bases between the two ends. CDR3 length equals 13 residues. CDR1 MNHEY and CDR2 SVGAGI come from the germline V gene. The CDR3 DNA reads TGTGCCAGCAGCCGCACTGGCAACACTGAAGCTTTCTTT. It encodes CASSRTGNTEAFF.

The chain joins TRBV2 to TRBJ2-1; unclear D gene. This CDR3 region has 13 residues. V was trimmed by 4 bases and J by 1 base, leaving 5 bases between them. Germline V gives CDR1 SNHLY, CDR2 FYNNEI. CDR3 coding DNA: TGTGCCAGCAGTGTGGCTTCCTACAATGAGCAGTTCTTC. This translates into CASSVASYNEQFF.

The V gene is TRBV4-2, the J gene TRBJ2-1; D gene uncertain. Germline lookup yields CDR1 LGHNA and CDR2 YNFKEQ. V dropped 0 bases and J dropped 7 bases, with 4 bases sitting between them. The CDR3 is made up of 12 amino acids. The CDR3 DNA reads as TGTGCCAGCAGCCAAGAGTTGAATGAGCAGTTCTTC. Translated, it gives CASSQELNEQFF.

In this sample, this clone turned up once. V and J are TRBV5-1 and TRBJ1-4; TRBD1 matches at 9 bases. Trimming at V came to 4 bases and at J to 3 bases, leaving 4 bases not matched to a gene. Germline CDR1 is SGHRS and CDR2 is YFSETQ. This CDR3 has 15 amino acids. The CDR3 sequence is CASSRQGVANEKLFF. The CDR3 nucleotides are TGCGCCAGCAGCAGACAGGGGGTTGCTAATGAAAAACTGTTTTTT.

This chain uses TRBV9 with TRBJ1-1; no reliable D call. The length of the CDR3 is 14 residues. Germline V gives CDR1 SGDLS, CDR2 YYNGEE. Trimming took off 0 bases at V and 2 bases at J, with 8 bases between the two ends. The CDR3 bases are TGTGCCAGCAGCGTAGAGGGTCCAAACACTGAAGCTTTCTTT. As protein: CASSVEGPNTEAFF.

The chain combines TRBV7-9 with TRBJ1-2; no clear D gene. The CDR3 runs to 14 residues. Trimming took 5 bases from V and 1 from J, leaving 11 bases between them. The V gene's germline CDR1 is SEHNR and CDR2 FQNEAQ (reference sequence). CDR3 residues: CASSPVGNNYGYTF. In DNA form, the CDR3 reads TGTGCCAGCAGCCCGGTTGGGAATAACTATGGCTACACCTTC.

The chain links TRBV27 to TRBJ1-2; maybe TRBD1 (6 bases). The CDR3 spans 13 residues. Germline CDR1 MNHEY, CDR2 SMNVEV (reference sequence). V gave up 2 bases and J gave up 6 bases, with 10 bases separating them. The CDR3 spells CASSLRGIHGYTF. The CDR3 region has the DNA TGTGCCAGCAGTTTAAGGGGGATCCATGGCTACACCTTC.

The V and J genes are TRBV6-5 and TRBJ1-1; possibly TRBD1 for D (6 bases). V lost 6 bases and J lost 5, with 16 bases in between. Germline V gene lookup returns CDR1 MNHEY and CDR2 SVGAGI. The CDR3 totals 14 residues. The CDR3, as DNA: TGTGCCAGCAGGACCACCAGGGGTTGGACTGAAGCTTTCTTT. Protein: CASRTTRGWTEAFF.

The rearrangement uses TRBV19 and TRBJ2-7, with D uncertain. V was shortened by 2 bases and J by 0 bases, with 5 bases between the two germline ends. The CDR3 is made up of 13 amino acids. The germline CDR1 and CDR2 sequences are LNHDA and SQIVND (reference sequence). CDR3 nucleotide sequence: TGTGCCAGTAGTATAAGCCTCTCCTACGAGCAGTACTTC. This encodes CASSISLSYEQYF.

The chain carries TRBV12-3 or TRBV12-4 and TRBJ1-1; D call uncertain. Trimming removed 5 bases from V and 3 bases from J, with 10 bases in between. The CDR3 loop spans 13 amino acids. The CDR3 is CASSLSQYTEAFF. CDR3 in DNA: TGTGCCAGCAGTCTTTCACAATACACTGAAGCTTTCTTT.

This chain uses TRBV29-1 with TRBJ1-2; D is perhaps TRBD1 (5 bases). The V and J ends lost 7 bases and 2 bases respectively, with 23 bases between them. CDR3 length: 16 amino acids. The germline V gene has CDR1 SQVTM and CDR2 ANQGSEA. The CDR3 DNA sequence: TGCAGCGCCTACCTACTTAGGGGAGGATACAACTATGGCTACACCTTC. It specifies CSAYLLRGGYNYGYTF.